The sequence of this T cell receptor (beta chain) was determined in a study of blood T cell repertoires in COVID-19. Original handling: Amplified reference gene primers provided the basis for estimating nucleated cell counts. The protocol was immunoSEQ multiplex PCR, while the TCRdb copy is restricted to in-frame clones and leaves out a portion. V and J calls and clone size are as listed in that table; D and trimming were resolved from the DNA. The data contain more than 95,000 clones, 86% of them singletons. In germline, CDR1 is SGDLS, CDR2 YYNGEE. This CDR3 region has 11 residues. V was trimmed by 3 bases and J by 6 bases, leaving 3 bases between them.

The V gene is TRBV9, the J gene TRBJ2-2; D gene uncertain. The sequenced sample was peripheral blood. This clonotype was obtained from a human donor in a cohort sampled during active COVID-19. CDR3 residues: CASSDSGELFF. In DNA form, the CDR3 reads TGTGCCAGCAGCGACTCCGGGGAGCTGTTTTTT.